Below, one T cell receptor (beta chain) is given with its context. Sequencing targeted TCR beta in T cells from blood (CD8+ and CD4+). The sample comes from a study of CD8 T cells in Susac syndrome. Random hexamers were used to reverse transcribe an amount of 0.5 to 1 ug RNA. TCRdb called the immunoSEQ multiplex PCR reads again in MiXCR, with one record for every CDR3 protein. The table includes a few hundred thousand distinct CDR3 sequences, approximately 94% detected once. The sample taken for sequencing was CD4+ T cells from PBMCs. The sequence derives from a human donor with Susac syndrome.

CDR3 nucleotide sequence: TGTGCCAGCAGCTTAAGTCCCCCCCAAGGGTTCATGAACACTGAAGCTTTCTTT. Encoded protein: CASSLSPPQGFMNTEAFF. The V and J genes are TRBV7-3 and TRBJ1-1; D uncertain. The V gene lost 1 base and the J gene lost 0 bases, with 18 bases spanning the gap. The CDR3 extends over 18 amino acids. Looked up from germline, CDR1 is SGHTA and CDR2 is FQGTGA.